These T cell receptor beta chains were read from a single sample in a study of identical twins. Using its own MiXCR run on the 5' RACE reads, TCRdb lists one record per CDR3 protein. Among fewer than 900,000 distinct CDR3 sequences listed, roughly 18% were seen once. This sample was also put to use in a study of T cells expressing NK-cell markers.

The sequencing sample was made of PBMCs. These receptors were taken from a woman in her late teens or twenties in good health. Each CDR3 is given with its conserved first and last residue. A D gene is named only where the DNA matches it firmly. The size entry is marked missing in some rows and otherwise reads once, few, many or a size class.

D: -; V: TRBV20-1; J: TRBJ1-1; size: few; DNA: TGCAGTGCTGTAGCGATGAACACTGAAGCTTTCTTT; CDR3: CSAVAMNTEAFF
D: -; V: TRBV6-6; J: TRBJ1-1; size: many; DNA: TGTGCCAGCAGTCCTACTGTGGCGGCTGAAGCTTTCTTT; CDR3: CASSPTVAAEAFF
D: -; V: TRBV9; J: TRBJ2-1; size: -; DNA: TGTGCCAGCAGCGTAGAAGGCCAGGACTACAATGAGCAGTTCTTC; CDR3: CASSVEGQDYNEQFF
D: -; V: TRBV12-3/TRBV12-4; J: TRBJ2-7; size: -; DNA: TGTGCCAGCAGTTTATACGAGCAGTACTTC; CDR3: CASSLYEQYF
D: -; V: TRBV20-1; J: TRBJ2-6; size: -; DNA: TGCAGTGCTAGGCCCAGGGAGACTTCTGGGGCCAACGTCCTGACTTTC; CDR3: CSARPRETSGANVLTF
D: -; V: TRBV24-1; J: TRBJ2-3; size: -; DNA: TGTGCCACCTCCGACGGGGGCACAGATACGCAGTATTTT; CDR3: CATSDGGTDTQYF
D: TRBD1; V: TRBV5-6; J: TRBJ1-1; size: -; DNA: TGTGCCAGCAGCCAGCGGACAGGGGCTGTCTTT; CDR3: CASSQRTGAVF
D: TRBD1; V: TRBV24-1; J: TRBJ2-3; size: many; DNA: TGTGCCACCAGTGACCCGGGACAGGGTCTAGATACGCAGTATTTT; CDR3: CATSDPGQGLDTQYF
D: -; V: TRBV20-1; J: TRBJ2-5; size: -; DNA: TGCAGTGCTAGTAGGCGCGTTCAAGAGACCCAGTACTTC; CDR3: CSASRRVQETQYF
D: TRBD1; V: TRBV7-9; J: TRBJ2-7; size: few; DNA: TGTGCCAGCAGCTCTTTTAGGGGGACAGGGAGCTCCTACGAGCAGTACTTC; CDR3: CASSSFRGTGSSYEQYF
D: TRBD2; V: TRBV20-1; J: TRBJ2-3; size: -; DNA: TGCAGTGCTAAATTAGCGGGAGGGCCTCCAGATACGCAGTATTTT; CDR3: CSAKLAGGPPDTQYF
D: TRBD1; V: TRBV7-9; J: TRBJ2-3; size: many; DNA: TGTGCCAGCAGCCCGAGGACAGGGCCAGATACGCAGTATTTT; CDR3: CASSPRTGPDTQYF
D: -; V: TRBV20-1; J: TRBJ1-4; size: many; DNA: TGCAGTGTTACACAGGGTACTAATGAAAAACTGTTTTTT; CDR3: CSVTQGTNEKLFF
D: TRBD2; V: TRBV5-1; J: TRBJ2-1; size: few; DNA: TGCGCCAGCAGCTTGGGGATTACCAGCGGGGGGTCCTATTACAATGAGCAGTTCTTC; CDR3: CASSLGITSGGSYYNEQFF
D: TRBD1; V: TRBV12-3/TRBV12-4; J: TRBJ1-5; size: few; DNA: TGTGCCAGCAGCTTGGGACAGTTTAGCAATCAGCCCCAGCATTTT; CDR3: CASSLGQFSNQPQHF